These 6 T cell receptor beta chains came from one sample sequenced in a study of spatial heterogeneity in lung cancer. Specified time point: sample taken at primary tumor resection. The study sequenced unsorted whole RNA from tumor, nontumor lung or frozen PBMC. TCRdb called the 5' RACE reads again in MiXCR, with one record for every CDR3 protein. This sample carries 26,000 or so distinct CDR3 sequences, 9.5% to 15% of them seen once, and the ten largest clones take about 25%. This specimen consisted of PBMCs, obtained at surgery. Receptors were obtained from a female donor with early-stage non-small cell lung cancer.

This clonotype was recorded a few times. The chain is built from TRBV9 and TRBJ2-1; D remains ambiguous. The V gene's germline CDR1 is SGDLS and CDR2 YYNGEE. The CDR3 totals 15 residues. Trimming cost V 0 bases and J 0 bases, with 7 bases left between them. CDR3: CASSVVAASYNEQFF. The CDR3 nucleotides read TGTGCCAGCAGCGTAGTGGCAGCCTCCTACAATGAGCAGTTCTTC.

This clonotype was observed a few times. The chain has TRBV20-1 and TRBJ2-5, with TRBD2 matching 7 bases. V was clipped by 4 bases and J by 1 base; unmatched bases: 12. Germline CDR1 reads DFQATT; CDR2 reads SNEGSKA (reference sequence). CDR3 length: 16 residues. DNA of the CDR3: TGCAGTGCTACGTTCTGGGAGGGGTTTACCCAAGAGACCCAGTACTTC. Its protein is CSATFWEGFTQETQYF.

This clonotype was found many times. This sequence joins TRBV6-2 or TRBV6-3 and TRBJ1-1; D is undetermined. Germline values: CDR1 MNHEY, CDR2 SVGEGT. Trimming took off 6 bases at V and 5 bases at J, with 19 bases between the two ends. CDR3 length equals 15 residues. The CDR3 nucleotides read TGTGCCAGCAGATCCCGCCGAGGAGCGGTTACTGAAGCTTTCTTT. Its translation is CASRSRRGAVTEAFF.

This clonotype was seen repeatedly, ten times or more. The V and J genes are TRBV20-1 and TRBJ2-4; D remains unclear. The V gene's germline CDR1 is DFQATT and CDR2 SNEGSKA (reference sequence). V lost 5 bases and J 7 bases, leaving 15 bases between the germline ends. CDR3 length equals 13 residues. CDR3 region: CSAPGPVGNIQYF. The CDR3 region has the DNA TGCAGTGCTCCGGGCCCCGTCGGGAACATTCAGTACTTC.

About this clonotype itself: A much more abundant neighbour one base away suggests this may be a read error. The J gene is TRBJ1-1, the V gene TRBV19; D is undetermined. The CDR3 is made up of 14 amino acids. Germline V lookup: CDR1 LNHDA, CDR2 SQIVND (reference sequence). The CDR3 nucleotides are TGTGCCGGTAGTATAGGTGGCGAGAACACTGAAGCTTTCTTT. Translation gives CAGSIGGENTEAFF.

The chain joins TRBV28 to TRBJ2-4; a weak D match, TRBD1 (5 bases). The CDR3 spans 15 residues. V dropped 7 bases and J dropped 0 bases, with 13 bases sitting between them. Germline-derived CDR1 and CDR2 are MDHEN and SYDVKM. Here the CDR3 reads CASMETELAKNIQYF. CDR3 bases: TGTGCCAGCATGGAGACAGAACTAGCCAAAAACATTCAGTACTTC.